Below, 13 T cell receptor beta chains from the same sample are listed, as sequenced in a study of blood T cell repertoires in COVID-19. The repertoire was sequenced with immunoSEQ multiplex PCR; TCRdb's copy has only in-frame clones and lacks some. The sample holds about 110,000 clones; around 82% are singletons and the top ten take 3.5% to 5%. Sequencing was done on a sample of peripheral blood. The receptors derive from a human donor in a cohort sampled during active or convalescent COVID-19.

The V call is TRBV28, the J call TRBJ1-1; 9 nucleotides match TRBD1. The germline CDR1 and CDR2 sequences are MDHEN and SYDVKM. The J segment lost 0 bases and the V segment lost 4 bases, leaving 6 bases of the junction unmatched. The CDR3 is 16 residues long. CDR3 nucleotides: TGTGCCAGCAGTTCCACAGGGGGCACGGTGAACACTGAAGCTTTCTTT. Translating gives CASSSTGGTVNTEAFF.

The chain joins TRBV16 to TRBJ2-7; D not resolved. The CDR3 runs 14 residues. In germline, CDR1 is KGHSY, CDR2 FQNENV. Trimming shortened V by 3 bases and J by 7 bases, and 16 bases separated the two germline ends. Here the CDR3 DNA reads TGTGCCAGCAGCCATCGTGGGCAGCTTGGAGAGCAGTACTTC. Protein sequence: CASSHRGQLGEQYF.

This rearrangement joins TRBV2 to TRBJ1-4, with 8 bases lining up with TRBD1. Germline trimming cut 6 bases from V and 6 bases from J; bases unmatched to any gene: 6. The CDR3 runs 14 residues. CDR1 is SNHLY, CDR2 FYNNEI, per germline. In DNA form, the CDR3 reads TGTGCCAGCAGAAAGACAGGGGTGCATGAAAAACTGTTTTTT. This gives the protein CASRKTGVHEKLFF.

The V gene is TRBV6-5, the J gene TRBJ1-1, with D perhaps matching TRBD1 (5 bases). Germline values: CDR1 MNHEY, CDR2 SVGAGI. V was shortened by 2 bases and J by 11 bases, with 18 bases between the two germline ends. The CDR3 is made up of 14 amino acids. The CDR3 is CASSYGGMGTSAFF. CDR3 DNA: TGTGCCAGCAGTTACGGGGGGATGGGGACTTCCGCTTTCTTT.

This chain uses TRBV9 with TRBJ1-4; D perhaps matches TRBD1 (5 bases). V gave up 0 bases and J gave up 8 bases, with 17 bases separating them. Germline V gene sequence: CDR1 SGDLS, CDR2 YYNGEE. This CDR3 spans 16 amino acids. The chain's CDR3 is CASSVATGGGGEKLFF. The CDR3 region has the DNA TGTGCCAGCAGCGTAGCTACGGGGGGAGGAGGGGAAAAACTGTTTTTT. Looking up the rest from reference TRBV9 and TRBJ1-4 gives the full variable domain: DSGVTQTPKHLITATGQRVTLRCSPRSGDLSVYWYQQSLDQGLQFLIQYYNGEERAKGNILERFSAQQFPDLHSELNLSSLELGDSALYFCASSVATGGGGEKLFFGSGTQLSVL.

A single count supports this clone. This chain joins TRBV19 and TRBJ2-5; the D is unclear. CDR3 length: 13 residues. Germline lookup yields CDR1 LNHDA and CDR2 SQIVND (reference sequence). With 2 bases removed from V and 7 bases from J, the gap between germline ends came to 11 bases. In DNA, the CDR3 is TGTGCCAGTAGTATATCCGGGTTGGGGACCCAGTACTTC. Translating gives CASSISGLGTQYF.

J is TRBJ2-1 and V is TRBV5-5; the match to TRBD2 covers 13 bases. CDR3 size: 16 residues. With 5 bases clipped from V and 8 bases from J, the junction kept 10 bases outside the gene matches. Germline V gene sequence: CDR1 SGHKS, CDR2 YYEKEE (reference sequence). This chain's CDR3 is CASSPRTSGRFDEQFF. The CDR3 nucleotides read TGTGCCAGCAGTCCCAGGACTAGCGGGAGATTTGATGAGCAGTTCTTC.

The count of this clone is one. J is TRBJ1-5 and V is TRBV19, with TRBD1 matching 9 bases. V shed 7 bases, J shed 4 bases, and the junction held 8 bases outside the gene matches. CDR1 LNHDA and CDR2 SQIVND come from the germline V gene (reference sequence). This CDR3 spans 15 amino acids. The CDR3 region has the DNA TGTGCCAGTACCCCTAAAGGACAGGGGAATCAGCCCCAGCATTTT. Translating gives CASTPKGQGNQPQHF.

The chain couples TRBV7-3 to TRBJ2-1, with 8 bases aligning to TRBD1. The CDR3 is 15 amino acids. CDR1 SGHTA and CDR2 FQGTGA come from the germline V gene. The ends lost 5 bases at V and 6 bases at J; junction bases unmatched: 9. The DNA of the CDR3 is TGTGCCAGCAGCAAACGGACAGGGATCGGCAATGAGCAGTTCTTC. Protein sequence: CASSKRTGIGNEQFF.

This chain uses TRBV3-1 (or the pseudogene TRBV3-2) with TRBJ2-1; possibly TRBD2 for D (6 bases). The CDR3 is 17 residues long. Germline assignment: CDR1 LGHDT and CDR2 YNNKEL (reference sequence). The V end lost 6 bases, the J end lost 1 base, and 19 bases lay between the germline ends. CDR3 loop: CASSYTLGGNSYNEQFF. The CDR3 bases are TGTGCCAGCAGTTACACCCTGGGCGGGAATTCCTACAATGAGCAGTTCTTC.

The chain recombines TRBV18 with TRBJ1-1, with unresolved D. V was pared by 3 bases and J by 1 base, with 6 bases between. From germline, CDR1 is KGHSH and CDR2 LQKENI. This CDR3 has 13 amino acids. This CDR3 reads CASSPGANTEAFF. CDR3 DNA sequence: TGTGCCAGCTCACCGGGAGCGAACACTGAAGCTTTCTTT.

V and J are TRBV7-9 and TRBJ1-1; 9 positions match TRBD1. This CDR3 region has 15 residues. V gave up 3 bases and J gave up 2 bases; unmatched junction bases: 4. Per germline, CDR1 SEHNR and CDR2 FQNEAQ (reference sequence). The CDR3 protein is CASSFWDRENTEAFF. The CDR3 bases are TGTGCCAGCAGCTTCTGGGACAGGGAAAACACTGAAGCTTTCTTT.

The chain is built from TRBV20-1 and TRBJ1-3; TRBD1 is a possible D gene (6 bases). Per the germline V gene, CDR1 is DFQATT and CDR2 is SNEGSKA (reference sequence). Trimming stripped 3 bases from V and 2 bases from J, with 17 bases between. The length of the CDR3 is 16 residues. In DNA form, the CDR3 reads TGCAGTGCTAGTCATCCTCGGGGGGCTACTGGAAACACCATATATTTT. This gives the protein CSASHPRGATGNTIYF.